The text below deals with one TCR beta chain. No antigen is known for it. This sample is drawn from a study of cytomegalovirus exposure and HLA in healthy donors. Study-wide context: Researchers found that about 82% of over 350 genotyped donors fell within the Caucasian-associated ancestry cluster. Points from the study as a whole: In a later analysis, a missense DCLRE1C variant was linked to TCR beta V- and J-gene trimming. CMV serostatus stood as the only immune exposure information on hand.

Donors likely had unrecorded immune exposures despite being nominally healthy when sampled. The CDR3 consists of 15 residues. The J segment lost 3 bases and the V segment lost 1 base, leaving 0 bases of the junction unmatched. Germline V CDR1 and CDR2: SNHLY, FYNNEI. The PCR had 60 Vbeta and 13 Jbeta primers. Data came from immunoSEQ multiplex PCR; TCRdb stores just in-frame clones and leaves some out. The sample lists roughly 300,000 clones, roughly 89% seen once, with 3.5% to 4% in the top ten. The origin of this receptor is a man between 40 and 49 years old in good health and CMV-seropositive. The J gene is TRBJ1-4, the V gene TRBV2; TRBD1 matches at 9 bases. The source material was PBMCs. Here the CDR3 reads CASSEGTGANEKLFF. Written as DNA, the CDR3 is TGTGCCAGCAGTGAAGGGACAGGGGCTAATGAAAAACTGTTTTTT.